Presented here are 30 T cell receptor beta chains from one specimen sequenced in a study of blood T cells in healthy people across ages. Alongside a J-beta primer mix, a sample-barcoded 5' primer served in a second PCR lasting roughly 6 to 11 cycles. TCRdb re-called the 5' RACE reads with MiXCR, one entry per CDR3 protein. This table has some 920,000 distinct CDR3 sequences, 51% appearing once. The sample was blood. These receptor sequences come from an older woman in good health.

This rearrangement joins TRBV5-1 to TRBJ2-3, with D unclear. Per the germline V gene, CDR1 is SGHRS and CDR2 is YFSETQ. This CDR3 comprises 14 residues. The ends were cut back, 0 bases at V and 2 bases at J, with 7 bases in the middle. DNA of the CDR3: TGCGCCAGCAGCTTGGTCGACAACACAGATACGCAGTATTTT. This gives the protein CASSLVDNTDTQYF.

This clonotype was detected only a few times. The chain employs TRBV20-1 and TRBJ2-3; 12 bases agree with TRBD2. This CDR3 is 17 amino acids long. Germline CDR1 DFQATT, CDR2 SNEGSKA (reference sequence). The J segment lost 8 bases and the V segment lost 0 bases, leaving 12 bases of the junction unmatched. The CDR3 spells CSARDQRLAGVGGTQYF. DNA of the CDR3: TGCAGTGCTAGAGATCAGCGACTAGCGGGAGTAGGAGGTACGCAGTATTTT.

The sample holds many counts of this clonotype. This chain uses TRBV18 with TRBJ2-3; D unresolved. The CDR3 contains 12 residues. Germline-derived CDR1 and CDR2 are KGHSH and LQKENI. Between the trimmed V and J ends, which lost 6 bases and 6 bases, there was a span of 10 bases. CDR3: CASSTTRDTQYF. The DNA for the CDR3 is TGTGCCAGCTCTACGACCAGGGATACGCAGTATTTT.

A note on this clonotype: A read error may account for a junction end that differs from germline. V and J are TRBV25-1 and TRBJ2-1; D is uncertain. CDR1 is MGHDK, CDR2 SYGVNS, per germline. The CDR3 consists of 16 residues. This chain's CDR3 is CTSSELDAGSYNEQFF. CDR3 coding DNA: TGTACCAGCAGTGAATTGGACGCAGGCTCCTACAATGAGCAGTTCTTC. Full variable domain (outside the CDR3, taken from reference TRBV25-1 and TRBJ2-1): EADIYQTPRYLVIGTGKKITLECSQTMGHDKMYWYQQDPGMELHLIHYSYGVNSTEKGDLSSESTVSRIRTEHFPLTLESARPSHTSQYLCTSSELDAGSYNEQFFGPGTRLTVL.

This clonotype occurred a few times. This rearrangement joins TRBV6-1 to TRBJ2-3; no definite D call. This CDR3 has 13 residues. Germline values: CDR1 MNHNS, CDR2 SASEGT. With 5 bases removed from V and 4 bases from J, the gap between germline ends came to 10 bases. Written as DNA, the CDR3 is TGTGCCAGCAGTCTTAGTGTAGCAGATACGCAGTATTTT. Protein: CASSLSVADTQYF.

V and J are TRBV28 and TRBJ2-7; weak D call: TRBD2 (6 bases). Germline assignment: CDR1 MDHEN and CDR2 SYDVKM. This CDR3 is 13 amino acids long. V was cut by 3 bases and J by 3 bases, with 9 bases left in between. The DNA for the CDR3 is TGTGCCAGCAGTTTCGAGACTAGCTACGAGCAGTACTTC. Translating it yields CASSFETSYEQYF.

The chain employs TRBV20-1 and TRBJ1-1; D not certain. The germline gives CDR1 DFQATT, CDR2 SNEGSKA (reference sequence). V lost 6 bases, J lost 8 bases, and 13 bases lay in between. CDR3 size: 11 residues. CDR3 nucleotides: TGCAGTGCCTCGGCCGGGATGGAAGCTTTCTTT. This codes for CSASAGMEAFF.

A few counts support this clonotype. One base away lies a much larger clone, so this may be a sequencing read error. The DNA of the CDR3 is TGTGCCAGCATAATCTCTGGGGCCAACGTCCTGACTTTC. Encoded protein: CASIISGANVLTF. The V call is TRBV27, the J call TRBJ2-6; unclear D gene. The germline V and J ends were trimmed by 7 bases and 0 bases, with 4 bases remaining between them. Germline assignment: CDR1 MNHEY and CDR2 SMNVEV (reference sequence). The CDR3 is 13 residues long.

The chain is built from TRBV20-1 and TRBJ2-5; tentative D call: TRBD2 (6 bases). The CDR3 sequence is 16 residues long. The V end lost 6 bases, the J end lost 4 bases, and 24 bases lay between the germline ends. CDR1 is DFQATT, CDR2 SNEGSKA, per germline (reference sequence). The CDR3 is CSATGTNSGTGETQYF. In DNA, the CDR3 is TGCAGTGCAACGGGCACCAATAGCGGCACCGGAGAGACCCAGTACTTC.

About this clonotype itself: Germline is not matched at one junction end, which may reflect a read error. The genes are TRBV6-5 and TRBJ2-7, with D unclear. This CDR3 is 14 amino acids long. CDR1 and CDR2 from the germline V gene are MNHEY and SVGAGI. The CDR3 spells CASSNGRVTYEQYF. CDR3 nucleotides: TGCGCCAGCAGCAACGGACGGGTCACCTACGAGCAGTACTTC.

The genes are TRBV20-1 and TRBJ2-4; TRBD1 aligns across 8 bases. Near its end, the DNA agrees better with TRBJ2-7, so the J call may be wrong. Germline loops: CDR1 DFQATT, CDR2 SNEGSKA (reference sequence). The CDR3 spans 13 residues. CDR3 bases: TGCAGTGCCGGTCGGACAGGGCAACGCGAGCAGTACTTC. Amino acid sequence: CSAGRTGQREQYF.

The J gene is TRBJ1-1, the V gene TRBV7-9; tentatively, D is TRBD1 (5 bases). Trimming pared 8 bases from V and 11 bases from J, leaving 15 bases between. The CDR3 spans 11 residues. In germline, CDR1 is SEHNR, CDR2 FQNEAQ (reference sequence). DNA of the CDR3: TGTGCCAGCGGTGGGGGATCAGTGGCTTTCTTT. Protein product: CASGGGSVAFF.

A few counts support this clonotype. V and J are TRBV7-9 and TRBJ2-1; the match to TRBD1 covers 11 bases. The CDR3 totals 17 residues. V shed 3 bases and J 8 bases; nucleotides not matched to a gene: 12. Germline CDR1 SEHNR, CDR2 FQNEAQ (reference sequence). Here the CDR3 DNA reads TGTGCCAGCAGCTTGCCGCCAGGACAGGGGGCGCTGGATGAGCAGTTCTTC. The encoded protein is CASSLPPGQGALDEQFF.

The chain joins TRBV19 to TRBJ2-6; 7 bases agree with TRBD1. CDR3 length: 15 residues. CDR1 and CDR2 (germline): LNHDA, SQIVND (reference sequence). V shed 6 bases and J 0 bases; nucleotides not matched to a gene: 2. CDR3 protein: CASRDRHSGANVLTF. CDR3 coding DNA: TGTGCCAGTAGGGACAGGCACTCTGGGGCCAACGTCCTGACTTTC.

This clonotype was seen only a few times. This chain uses TRBV7-2 with TRBJ2-7, with 9 bases fitting TRBD1. Germline V lookup: CDR1 SGHTA, CDR2 FQGNSA. The ends lost 5 bases at V and 3 bases at J; junction bases unmatched: 11. This CDR3 comprises 16 residues. The CDR3 is CASSPRDRAPLYEQYF. CDR3 bases: TGTGCCAGCAGCCCACGGGACAGGGCCCCGCTCTACGAGCAGTACTTC.

This clonotype was detected many times. The CDR3 protein is CASSSGTGTYNEQFF. CDR3 bases: TGTGCCAGCAGTTCCGGGACAGGGACCTACAATGAGCAGTTCTTC. The chain joins TRBV6-2 or TRBV6-3 to TRBJ2-1, with 9 bases that match TRBD1. The CDR3 has 15 residues. Germline trimming cut 4 bases from V and 2 bases from J; bases unmatched to any gene: 3. In germline, CDR1 is MNHEY, CDR2 SVGEGT.

The CDR3 DNA reads TGTGCCAGCAGTTATGTTGTCGGGGAGCTGTTTTTT. It yields the protein CASSYVVGELFF. The chain combines TRBV6-2 or TRBV6-3 with TRBJ2-2; D unclear. Germline lookup yields CDR1 MNHEY and CDR2 SVGEGT. Trimming stripped 3 bases from V and 7 bases from J, with 6 bases between. The CDR3 has 12 residues.

The rearrangement uses TRBV7-9 and TRBJ1-1, with no clear D. Trimming left V 8 bases short and J 3 bases short, with 7 bases between. This CDR3 comprises 11 residues. Germline V gene data show CDR1 as SEHNR and CDR2 as FQNEAQ (reference sequence). The CDR3 sequence is CASGDDTEAFF. Written as DNA, the CDR3 is TGTGCCAGCGGAGACGACACTGAAGCTTTCTTT.

This clonotype turned up a few times. The chain carries TRBV6-6 and TRBJ2-7; a weak D match, TRBD1 (6 bases). Trimming removed 4 bases at V and 3 bases at J, with 13 bases between. The germline CDR1 and CDR2 sequences are MNHNY and SVGAGI (reference sequence). This CDR3 comprises 14 residues. The CDR3 DNA reads as TGTGCCAGCAGTTCCTCGGACAGCCTCTACGAGCAGTACTTC. Amino acid sequence: CASSSSDSLYEQYF.

The CDR3 spells CSATEPTLPLQFF. In nucleotides, the CDR3 is TGCAGTGCTACGGAACCGACTCTCCCTCTGCAGTTCTTC. This rearrangement joins TRBV20-1 to TRBJ2-1; D is unresolved. CDR3 length equals 13 residues. Per the germline V gene, CDR1 is DFQATT and CDR2 is SNEGSKA (reference sequence). V lost 4 bases, J lost 12 bases, and 19 bases lay in between.

The V and J genes are TRBV6-5 and TRBJ2-7; D is perhaps TRBD1 (6 bases). Looked up from germline, CDR1 is MNHEY and CDR2 is SVGAGI. Trimming pared 6 bases from V and 4 bases from J, leaving 13 bases between. The CDR3 covers 13 residues. The CDR3 sequence: CASRPGTLYEQYF. The CDR3 coding sequence is TGTGCCAGCAGGCCCGGGACACTGTACGAGCAGTACTTC.

This rearrangement joins TRBV12-3 or TRBV12-4 to TRBJ1-5; 9 nucleotides agree with TRBD1. Trimming removed 8 bases from V and 5 bases from J; junction bases left unmatched: 13. This CDR3 comprises 16 residues. CDR3 nucleotide sequence: TGTGCCAGCTCCTCGGGGGGGGGACAGGGCTATCAGCCCCAGCATTTT. This gives the protein CASSSGGGQGYQPQHF.

Turning to this clonotype: Possible read error: a much larger clone is one base away. The chain couples TRBV6-6 to TRBJ2-1, with D possibly matching TRBD2 (5 bases). Germline assignment: CDR1 MNHNY and CDR2 SVGAGI (reference sequence). The V end was cut by 5 bases, the J end by 13 bases, with 12 bases between. The CDR3 runs 11 residues. This chain's CDR3 is CASSLKEAQFF. The CDR3 DNA sequence: TGTGCCAGCAGTCTTAAGGAGGCCCAGTTCTTC.

This clonotype appeared a few times. The chain recombines TRBV11-3 with TRBJ2-3; no reliable D call. The CDR3 extends over 13 amino acids. Germline V gene lookup returns CDR1 SGHNT and CDR2 YENEEA. Deletions cut 0 bases from V and 7 bases from J, with 8 bases between. The CDR3 here is CASSLERANTQYF. DNA for the CDR3: TGTGCCAGCAGCTTAGAACGGGCGAATACGCAGTATTTT.

This clonotype was observed a handful of times. This chain links TRBV20-1 with TRBJ1-2, with unresolved D. The V end was cut by 6 bases, the J end by 2 bases, with 13 bases between. The CDR3 loop spans 13 amino acids. The germline gives CDR1 DFQATT, CDR2 SNEGSKA (reference sequence). CDR3 DNA: TGCAGTGCACAAAGGACGGAGAACTATGGCTACACCTTC. It translates to CSAQRTENYGYTF.

The chain joins TRBV7-2 to TRBJ1-5; D is unresolved. Germline CDR1 SGHTA, CDR2 FQGNSA. Trimming took off 1 base at V and 7 bases at J, with 14 bases between the two ends. There are 15 residues in the CDR3. The CDR3, as DNA: TGTGCCAGCAGCTTAGAGGCTCGGGGAAGGCAGCCCCAGCATTTT. Amino acid sequence: CASSLEARGRQPQHF. The full variable domain, completed using reference TRBV7-2 and TRBJ1-5, is GAGVSQSPSNKVTEKGKDVELRCDPISGHTALYWYRQSLGQGLEFLIYFQGNSAPDKSGLPSDRFSAERTGGSVSTLTIQRTQQEDSAVYLCASSLEARGRQPQHFGDGTRLSIL.

J is TRBJ2-4 and V is TRBV3-1; D possibly corresponds to TRBD2 (5 bases). The closer fit of TRBJ2-5 to the DNA end suggests the J call may be wrong. Germline-derived CDR1 and CDR2 are LGHDT and YNNKEL (reference sequence). CDR3 length equals 15 residues. CDR3 loop: CASSQDTGFQETQYF. In DNA, the CDR3 is TGTGCCAGCAGCCAAGATACGGGGTTCCAAGAGACCCAGTACTTC.

DNA of the CDR3: TGTGCCAGCAGTTTGTCACTAGCGGGAGTACATGAGCAGTTCTTC. Its translation is CASSLSLAGVHEQFF. The chain is built from TRBV12-3 or TRBV12-4 and TRBJ2-1; 11 bases map to TRBD2. CDR3 length: 15 amino acids. With V trimmed by 3 bases and J by 8 bases, 6 bases remained unmatched.

This clonotype was seen a handful of times. V usage is TRBV29-1 and J usage is TRBJ2-5, with TRBD2 identical over 10 bases. The CDR3 sequence is 15 residues long. The ends lost 1 base at V and 4 bases at J; junction bases unmatched: 6. From germline, CDR1 is SQVTM and CDR2 ANQGSEA. CDR3 coding DNA: TGCAGCGTTGAAGGACCCAGCGGGAGGGTAGAGACCCAGTACTTC. This gives the protein CSVEGPSGRVETQYF.

The chain uses TRBV7-2 and TRBJ2-7; D gene ambiguous. With 4 bases removed from V and 3 bases from J, the gap between germline ends came to 13 bases. The CDR3 runs 14 residues. CDR1 is SGHTA, CDR2 FQGNSA, per germline. This CDR3 reads CASSSRRMGYEQYF. DNA for the CDR3: TGTGCCAGCAGCTCAAGGAGAATGGGCTACGAGCAGTACTTC.